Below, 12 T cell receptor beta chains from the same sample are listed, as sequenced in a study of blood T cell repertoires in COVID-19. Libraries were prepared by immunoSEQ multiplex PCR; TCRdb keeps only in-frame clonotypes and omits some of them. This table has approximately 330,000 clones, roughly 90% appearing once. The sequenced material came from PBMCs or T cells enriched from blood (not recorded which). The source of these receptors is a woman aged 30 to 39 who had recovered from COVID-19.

The CDR3 sequence is CATDEDSSNQPQHF. The CDR3 DNA sequence: TGTGCCACCGACGAAGACAGTAGCAATCAGCCCCAGCATTTT. This chain uses TRBV10-3 with TRBJ1-5; D perhaps matches TRBD1 (5 bases). Trimming pared 10 bases from V and 0 bases from J, leaving 13 bases between. The CDR3 runs 14 residues. From germline, CDR1 is ENHRY and CDR2 SYGVKD.

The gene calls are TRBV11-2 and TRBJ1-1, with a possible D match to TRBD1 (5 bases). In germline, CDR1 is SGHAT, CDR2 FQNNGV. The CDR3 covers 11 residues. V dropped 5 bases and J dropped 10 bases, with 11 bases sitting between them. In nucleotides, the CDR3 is TGTGCCAGCAGCCCCTATAGGGGAGCTTTCTTT. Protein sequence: CASSPYRGAFF.

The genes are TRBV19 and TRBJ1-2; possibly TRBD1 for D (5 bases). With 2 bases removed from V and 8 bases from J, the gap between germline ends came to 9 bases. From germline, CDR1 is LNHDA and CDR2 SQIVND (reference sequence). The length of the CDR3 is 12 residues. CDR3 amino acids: CASSIQGWGYTF. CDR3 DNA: TGTGCCAGTAGTATACAGGGATGGGGCTACACCTTC.

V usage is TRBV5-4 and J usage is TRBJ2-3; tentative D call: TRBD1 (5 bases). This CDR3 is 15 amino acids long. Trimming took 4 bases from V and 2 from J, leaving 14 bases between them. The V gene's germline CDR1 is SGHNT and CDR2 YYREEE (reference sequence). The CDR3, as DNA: TGTGCCAGCAGCCAACCGACAGAAGACACAGATACGCAGTATTTT. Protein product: CASSQPTEDTDTQYF.

Here the CDR3 reads CSASLGSSEQYF. CDR3 nucleotide sequence: TGCAGTGCTAGTCTCGGTAGCTCAGAGCAGTACTTC. The chain couples TRBV20-1 to TRBJ2-7, with D uncertain. Germline CDR1 and CDR2: DFQATT and SNEGSKA (reference sequence). The germline V and J ends were trimmed by 3 bases and 7 bases, with 13 bases remaining between them. This CDR3 is built from 12 residues.

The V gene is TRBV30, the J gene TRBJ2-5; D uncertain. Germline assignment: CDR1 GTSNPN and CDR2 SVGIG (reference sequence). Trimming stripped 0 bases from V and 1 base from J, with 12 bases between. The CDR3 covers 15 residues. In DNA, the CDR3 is TGTGCCTGGAGTGTGAGGCGATTCCTCCAAGAGACCCAGTACTTC. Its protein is CAWSVRRFLQETQYF.

CDR3 sequence (DNA): TGTGCCAGCAGCTTACAGGGGGCGCAGAACTATGGCTACACCTTC. This gives the protein CASSLQGAQNYGYTF. J is TRBJ1-2 and V is TRBV5-5; TRBD1 matches 9 bases. CDR1 and CDR2 (germline): SGHKS, YYEKEE (reference sequence). CDR3 size: 15 residues. Unmatched junction bases numbered 4, after V lost 2 bases and J lost 2 bases.

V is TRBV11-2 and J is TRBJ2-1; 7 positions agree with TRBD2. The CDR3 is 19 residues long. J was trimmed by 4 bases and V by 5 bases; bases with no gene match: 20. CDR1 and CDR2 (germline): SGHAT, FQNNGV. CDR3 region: CASSKGLLHGATDYNEQFF. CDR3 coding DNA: TGTGCCAGCAGCAAGGGACTATTACACGGGGCAACTGATTACAATGAGCAGTTCTTC.

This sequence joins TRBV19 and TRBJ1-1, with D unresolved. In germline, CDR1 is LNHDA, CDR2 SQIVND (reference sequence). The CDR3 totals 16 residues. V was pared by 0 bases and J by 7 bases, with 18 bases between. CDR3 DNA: TGTGCCAGTAGTATAGATCGTTGGGCCCCCAGCTTTGAAGCTTTCTTT. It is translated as CASSIDRWAPSFEAFF.

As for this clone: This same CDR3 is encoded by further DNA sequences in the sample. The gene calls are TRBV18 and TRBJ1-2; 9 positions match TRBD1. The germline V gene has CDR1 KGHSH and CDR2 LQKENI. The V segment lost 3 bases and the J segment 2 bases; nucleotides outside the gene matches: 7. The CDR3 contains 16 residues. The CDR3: CASSPTPGQGNYGYTF. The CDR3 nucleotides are TGTGCCAGCTCACCTACACCGGGACAGGGAAACTATGGCTACACCTTC.

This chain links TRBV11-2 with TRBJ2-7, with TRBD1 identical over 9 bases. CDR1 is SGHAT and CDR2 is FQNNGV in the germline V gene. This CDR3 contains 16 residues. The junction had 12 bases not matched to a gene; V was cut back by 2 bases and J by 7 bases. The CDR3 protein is CASSLKGTGLSGEQYF. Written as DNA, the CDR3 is TGTGCCAGCAGCTTAAAGGGGACAGGGCTGTCCGGAGAGCAGTACTTC.

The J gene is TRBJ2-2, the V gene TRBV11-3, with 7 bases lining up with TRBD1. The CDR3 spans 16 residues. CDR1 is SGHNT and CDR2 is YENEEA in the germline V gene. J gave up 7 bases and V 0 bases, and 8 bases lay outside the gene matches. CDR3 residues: CASSLDRFRGIGELFF. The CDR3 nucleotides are TGTGCCAGCAGCTTAGACCGCTTCAGGGGGATCGGGGAGCTGTTTTTT.